This is a list of T cell receptor beta chains from one sample in a study of CD8 T cells in ankylosing spondylitis. TCRdb analysed the 5' RACE reads with MiXCR anew, one entry per CDR3 protein. The sample has 40,000 or so distinct CDR3 sequences; under 13% are singletons. The sequencing sample was made of blood, either unsorted or a sorted T cell fraction (not recorded which). These receptors all stem from a male donor with ankylosing spondylitis or in good health (not recorded which). CDR3s include the opening cysteine and the closing phenylalanine or tryptophan. A D gene is named only where the DNA matches it firmly. The listing skips clone size in some rows; elsewhere it reads once, few, many or a size class.

V,D,size,J,CDR3,DNA
TRBV6-5,NA,few,TRBJ2-7,CASSYSGDAIGEQYF,TGTGCCAGCAGTTACTCGGGGGATGCGATTGGTGAGCAGTACTTC
TRBV29-1,NA,many,TRBJ2-1,CSGELYNEQFF,TGCAGCGGGGAGCTTTACAATGAGCAGTTCTTC
TRBV10-3,NA,NA,TRBJ1-5,CAISFWAGYQDGNQPQHF,TGTGCCATCAGTTTTTGGGCAGGGTATCAAGATGGCAATCAGCCCCAGCATTTT
TRBV5-1,TRBD2,many,TRBJ2-7,CASSSRTSETYEQYF,TGCGCCAGCAGCTCCCGGACTAGCGAGACCTACGAGCAGTACTTC
TRBV12-3/TRBV12-4,NA,many,TRBJ2-1,CASSFDRQQFF,TGTGCCAGCAGTTTTGACAGACAGCAGTTCTTC
TRBV20-1,NA,many,TRBJ2-7,CSARDLYGEQYF,TGCAGTGCTAGAGATCTATATGGCGAGCAGTACTTC
TRBV6-2/TRBV6-3,NA,many,TRBJ2-3,CASSYLARQTDTQYF,TGTGCCAGCAGTTACCTAGCCCGACAGACAGATACGCAGTATTTT
TRBV5-1,NA,many,TRBJ1-5,CASSLEGRNQPQHF,TGCGCCAGCAGCTTGGAGGGTCGGAATCAGCCCCAGCATTTT
TRBV9,TRBD1,NA,TRBJ1-1,CASSLRTGRTEAFF,TGTGCCAGCAGCCTCCGGACAGGGAGGACTGAAGCTTTCTTT
TRBV10-3,TRBD1,many,TRBJ2-7,CAISRQGYEQYF,TGTGCCATCAGTAGACAGGGTTACGAGCAGTACTTC
TRBV30,NA,many,TRBJ2-3,CAWTGISRDTQYF,TGTGCCTGGACGGGGATTAGCAGAGATACGCAGTATTTT
TRBV11-1,TRBD2,many,TRBJ2-1,CASSKRLAGGLGEQFF,TGTGCCAGCAGCAAACGACTAGCGGGAGGGCTAGGTGAGCAGTTCTTC
TRBV6-1,NA,many,TRBJ2-1,CASSQIGVQGYYNEQFF,TGTGCCAGCAGCCAAATTGGCGTACAGGGATACTACAATGAGCAGTTCTTC
TRBV20-1,TRBD1,many,TRBJ1-6,CSAREDRGNSPLHF,TGCAGTGCTAGAGAGGACAGGGGTAATTCACCCCTCCACTTT
TRBV5-1,NA,many,TRBJ2-3,CASSPLAAPTDTQYF,TGCGCCAGCAGCCCATTAGCCGCCCCGACAGATACGCAGTATTTT
TRBV4-2,NA,many,TRBJ2-6,CASSQTGTSSGANVLTF,TGTGCCAGCAGCCAAACAGGAACCAGCTCTGGGGCCAACGTCCTGACTTTC
TRBV20-1,NA,many,TRBJ2-5,CSVPFSETQYF,TGCAGTGTCCCCTTTTCGGAGACCCAGTACTTC
TRBV20-1,NA,medium-sized,TRBJ1-5,CSAQGQGGGNQPQHF,TGCAGTGCCCAAGGGCAGGGCGGGGGCAATCAGCCCCAGCATTTT
TRBV5-6,TRBD2,many,TRBJ2-1,CASSSREGLDEQFF,TGTGCCAGCAGCTCCCGGGAGGGCCTGGATGAGCAGTTCTTC
TRBV4-1,NA,many,TRBJ2-1,CASSQDPPGLTYNEQFF,TGCGCCAGCAGCCAAGACCCCCCGGGGCTTACTTACAATGAGCAGTTCTTC
TRBV3-1,NA,many,TRBJ2-7,CASSQADYEQYF,TGTGCCAGCAGCCAAGCCGACTACGAGCAGTACTTC
TRBV15,NA,few,TRBJ2-3,CATSRGQLTDTQYF,TGTGCCACCAGCAGAGGACAGCTCACAGATACGCAGTATTTT
TRBV4-1,TRBD1,NA,TRBJ1-2,CASSRPGQLNYGYTF,TGCGCCAGCAGCCGACCGGGACAGCTGAACTATGGCTACACCTTC
TRBV6-5,NA,many,TRBJ1-6,CASSFPGSANSPLHF,TGTGCCAGCAGTTTCCCAGGGTCAGCTAATTCACCCCTCCACTTT
TRBV11-2,TRBD1,many,TRBJ1-2,CASSLGTGGYYGYTF,TGTGCCAGCAGCTTAGGGACAGGGGGTTACTATGGCTACACCTTC